A single sample is the source of the 4 T cell receptor beta chains below, sequenced in a study of OX40 agonist ivuxolimab in advanced cancers. TCRdb's copy holds only in-frame clones and misses some; the assay was immunoSEQ multiplex PCR. The data hold approximately 80,000 clones, with about 94% observed a single time. The sample in question was CD4+ or CD8+ T cells sorted from blood, obtained in a trial of the OX40 agonist ivuxolimab. These receptors were obtained from an adult with an advanced solid tumor such as melanoma, head and neck, liver or kidney cancer.

This chain joins TRBV29-1 and TRBJ2-7; maybe TRBD1 (6 bases). Germline CDR1 is SQVTM and CDR2 is ANQGSEA. V was shortened by 7 bases and J by 0 bases, with 13 bases between the two germline ends. This CDR3 comprises 13 residues. The CDR3 DNA reads TGCAGCGCAAACAAGGGGGACTCCTACGAGCAGTACTTC. Translated: CSANKGDSYEQYF.

V gene TRBV19 combines with J gene TRBJ1-4; D gene uncertain. Germline V lookup: CDR1 LNHDA, CDR2 SQIVND (reference sequence). The CDR3 totals 14 residues. V dropped 10 bases and J dropped 0 bases, with 12 bases sitting between them. In DNA form, the CDR3 reads TGTGCCATCCAAACTCGGGCAACTAATGAAAAACTGTTTTTT. Translation gives CAIQTRATNEKLFF.

This clone is a singleton in its sample. J is TRBJ2-5 and V is TRBV7-8, with D perhaps given as TRBD1 or TRBD2 (6 bases each). Germline CDR1 and CDR2: SGHVS and FQNEAQ. V was shortened by 1 base and J by 5 bases, with 17 bases between the two germline ends. The CDR3 length is 16 residues. Here the CDR3 reads CASSLGGRGGRETQYF. The CDR3 DNA is TGTGCCAGCAGCTTAGGGGGGCGGGGCGGTCGTGAGACCCAGTACTTC.

This clone was seen a single time. The gene calls are TRBV4-3 and TRBJ2-7; the match to TRBD2 covers 8 bases. Germline lookup yields CDR1 LGHNA and CDR2 YSLEER. V trimming: 2 bases; J trimming: 2 bases; junction bases outside the gene matches: 2. This CDR3 is 14 amino acids long. The CDR3 loop reads CASSQTSGAYEQYF. The CDR3 DNA reads TGCGCCAGCAGCCAAACTAGCGGTGCCTACGAGCAGTACTTC.